The following is a T cell receptor beta chain sequence with its context. This table comes from immunoSEQ multiplex PCR, and its TCRdb copy is limited to in-frame clones, with some not included. The sample consists of about 220,000 clones, roughly 84% of them appearing once. V was cut by 6 bases and J by 4 bases, with 16 bases left in between. The CDR3 has 14 amino acids. Looked up from germline, CDR1 is SNHLY and CDR2 is FYNNEI. The entry originates in a study of blood T cell repertoires in COVID-19. The receptor comes from a woman aged 40 to 50 who had recovered from COVID-19. The specimen was PBMCs or T cells enriched from blood (not recorded which). The chain employs TRBV2 and TRBJ2-7; possible D gene TRBD1, 6 bases. The CDR3 DNA is TGTGCCAGCAGAGCGTTTCGGCAGGGGTACGAGCAGTACTTC. It codes for CASRAFRQGYEQYF.